The next 4 T cell receptor beta chains were all read from a single sample in a study of blood T cell repertoires in COVID-19. Assay: immunoSEQ multiplex PCR; the TCRdb copy retains only in-frame clones and omits some. The sample shows about 45,000 clones, less than 90% of them seen only once. The sample taken for sequencing was peripheral blood. The receptors stem from a human donor in a cohort sampled during active COVID-19.

This rearrangement joins TRBV23-1 to TRBJ2-7, with D tentatively TRBD1 (6 bases). TRBV23-1 is treated as an ORF (open reading frame) with a function not yet certain. V shed 0 bases and J shed 1 base, with 13 bases lying between them. The CDR3 runs to 16 residues. CDR3 coding DNA: TGCGCCAGCAGTCAATCTTGGGGGCTTGGATCCTACGAGCAGTACTTC. Protein sequence: CASSQSWGLGSYEQYF.

The chain links TRBV27 to TRBJ1-2; D is ambiguous. Per germline, CDR1 MNHEY and CDR2 SMNVEV (reference sequence). V lost 5 bases, J lost 2 bases, and 18 bases lay in between. The CDR3 runs to 16 residues. CDR3 bases: TGTGCCAGCAGTCCGACCCGAGGGAATAAGAACTATGGCTACACCTTC. This gives the protein CASSPTRGNKNYGYTF.

The rearrangement uses TRBV19 and TRBJ1-2, with 7 bases lining up with TRBD1. Per germline, CDR1 LNHDA and CDR2 SQIVND (reference sequence). The length of the CDR3 is 16 residues. V dropped 4 bases and J dropped 0; count of bases not matched to a gene: 8. CDR3 residues: CASSTPFGTANYGYTF. In nucleotides, the CDR3 is TGTGCCAGTAGTACCCCCTTCGGGACAGCTAACTATGGCTACACCTTC.

The V call is TRBV6-5, the J call TRBJ1-1, with D perhaps matching TRBD1 (6 bases). This CDR3 has 14 residues. CDR1 is MNHEY and CDR2 is SVGAGI in the germline V gene. Trimming took 2 bases from V and 12 from J, leaving 19 bases between them. CDR3 sequence: CASSYDGQNMMSFF. The CDR3 nucleotides read TGTGCCAGCAGTTACGATGGACAGAATATGATGTCTTTCTTT.